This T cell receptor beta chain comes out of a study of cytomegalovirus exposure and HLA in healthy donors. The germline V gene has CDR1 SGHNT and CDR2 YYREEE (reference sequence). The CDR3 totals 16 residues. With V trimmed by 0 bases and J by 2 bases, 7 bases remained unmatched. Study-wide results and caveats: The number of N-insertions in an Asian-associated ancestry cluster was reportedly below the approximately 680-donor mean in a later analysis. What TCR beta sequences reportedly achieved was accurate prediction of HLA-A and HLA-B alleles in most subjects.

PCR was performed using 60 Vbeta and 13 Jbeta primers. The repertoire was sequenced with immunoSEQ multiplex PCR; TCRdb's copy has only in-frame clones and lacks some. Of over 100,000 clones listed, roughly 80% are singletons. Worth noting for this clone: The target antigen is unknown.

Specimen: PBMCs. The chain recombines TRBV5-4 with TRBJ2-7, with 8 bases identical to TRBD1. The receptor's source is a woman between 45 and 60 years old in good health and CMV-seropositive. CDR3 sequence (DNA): TGTGCCAGCAGCTTGGTGCAGGGGGCCCTTGCCTACGAGCAGTACTTC. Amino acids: CASSLVQGALAYEQYF.